This T cell receptor beta chain was retrieved from a study of PD-L1 blockade in urothelial cancer (dated by TCRdb to between 2016 and 2019). Broadly, across the study: All patients started therapy around 2014 and received atezolizumab 1,200 mg intravenously every 3 weeks. Blood samples yielded a median of around 130,000 T cells and roughly 83,000 unique TCRs, with median clonality 0.080. Blood samples were analyzed at two time points: 3 weeks after treatment start (second dose) and 6 weeks after treatment start. In the same patients who had TCR sequencing, pretreatment tumors also underwent whole exome sequencing and RNA sequencing. Durable clinical benefit was achieved by nine patients and was not achieved by 20 patients. Pretreatment tumor samples, along with matched peripheral blood serially collected before and after atezolizumab treatment, were subjected to TCR sequencing. About 85% of the roughly 29 patients were males with bladder-origin urothelial cancer, and 18 of 29 reported a prior smoking history. The study was an exploratory multi-omic analysis of somatic, immune and clinical correlates of response to PD-L1 blockade with atezolizumab in urothelial cancer. Progression-free survival longer than 6 months counted as durable clinical benefit, and TCR features were additionally tested against both progression-free and overall survival. An ECOG performance status of 0 or 1 was recorded for the patients, and 0 to 3 prior chemotherapy regimens had been received by the patients. Twenty-nine patients had pretreatment blood TCR-seq, 24 had at least one posttreatment blood collection, and 24 had tumor TCR-seq.

Here is what the overall study found, with its caveats: At 3 weeks after the start of treatment, tumor-associated TCR clones in peripheral blood had expanded more in patients with durable benefit (n of about 22, p = 0.022). A pretreatment peripheral blood TCR clonality below the median was linked to improved progression-free and overall survival. Because the sample size was small (n ≈ 29) and many of the analyses were exploratory, the results are meant to be hypothesis-generating.

The sample's time point label, in plain terms: pretreatment peripheral blood. The cohort comprised nearly 30 patients with locally advanced or metastatic urothelial carcinoma treated at Memorial Sloan Kettering on a trial protocol. Peripheral blood mononuclear cells were collected pretreatment and during treatment, with between 1 and 8 total time points obtained per patient. The Qiagen DNeasy Blood extraction kit was used to purify genomic DNA from total PBMCs and from tumor samples. PBMCs were collected pretreatment and during treatment, and were isolated and stored as previously described. Comment on this clone: It has no known antigen specificity. No base-level quality is on record; no much larger clone is a single base apart.

Synthetic TCR analog templates were spiked into each PCR so that absolute template abundance could be estimated from read counts. The immunoSEQ assay used bias-controlled V and J gene primers to amplify TCRbeta CDR3 regions from genomic DNA. Sequencing of rearranged TCRbeta segments was done at approximately 20X coverage. Under the source paper's analysis protocol: Sequencing errors were corrected by clustering and CDR3s were annotated against IMGT to assign V, D and J genes. Only productive TCRbeta rearrangements were used in downstream analyses, excluding out-of-frame or stop-codon sequences. To compute clonality, Shannon entropy was normalized by the log of the number of unique productive sequences and then subtracted from one. Fisher's exact test with Benjamini-Hochberg correction, using a cutoff of adjusted p below 0.01, was how clones that differed between time points or between blood and tumor were identified. Here the immuneACCESS table is served through TCRdb, limited to in-frame sequences with V and J called. Missing clones are a known gap in these copies; in checked studies unresolved V genes cover under half, and the rest lacks a known reason. From that table come the V and J calls and clone size; the DNA was used to work out D and trimming. The sample contains about 80,000 clones, about 85% of them found a single time. The top ten hold about 6.2% of the sample.

From the cysteine through the phenylalanine, the CDR3 covers 13 amino acids. Only the CDR3 part of the read is kept: 39 bases, read in frame from the first base. The CDR1 and CDR2 encoded by the germline V gene are SGHDT and YYEEEE. Ends trimmed: V by 0 bases, J by 7 bases; bases unmatched to a gene: 1. The sample here was PBMCs, taken around atezolizumab (anti-PD-L1) treatment. This TCR came from a middle-aged man with urothelial cancer. The V and J genes are TRBV5-6 and TRBJ2-1, with 7 bases in between that match TRBD2. CDR3 loop: CASSLAGGNEQFF. The base sequence is TGTGCCAGCAGCTTGGCGGGAGGTAATGAGCAGTTCTTC.